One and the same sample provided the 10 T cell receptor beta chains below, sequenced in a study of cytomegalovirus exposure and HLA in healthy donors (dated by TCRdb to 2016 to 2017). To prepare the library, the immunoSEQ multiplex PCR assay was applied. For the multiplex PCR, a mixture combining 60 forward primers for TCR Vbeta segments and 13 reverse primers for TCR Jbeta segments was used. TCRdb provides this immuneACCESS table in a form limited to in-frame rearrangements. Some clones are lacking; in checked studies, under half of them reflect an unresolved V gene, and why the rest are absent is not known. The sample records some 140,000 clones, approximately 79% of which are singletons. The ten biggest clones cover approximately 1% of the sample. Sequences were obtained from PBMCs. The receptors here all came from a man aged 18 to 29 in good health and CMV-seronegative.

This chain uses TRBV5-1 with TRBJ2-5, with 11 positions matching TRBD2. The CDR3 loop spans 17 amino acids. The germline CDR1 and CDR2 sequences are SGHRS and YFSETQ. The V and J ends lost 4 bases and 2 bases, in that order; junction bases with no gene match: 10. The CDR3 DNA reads TGCGCCAGCAGCCCCGGACTAGCGGGTTTGGTTCAAGAGACCCAGTACTTC. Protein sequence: CASSPGLAGLVQETQYF.

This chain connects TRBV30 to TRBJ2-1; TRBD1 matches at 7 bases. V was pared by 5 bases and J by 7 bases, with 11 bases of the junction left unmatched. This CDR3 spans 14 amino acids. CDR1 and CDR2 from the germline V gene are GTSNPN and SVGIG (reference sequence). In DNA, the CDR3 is TGTGCCTGGGAATCCGGGACAGCCATAAATGAGCAGTTCTTC. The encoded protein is CAWESGTAINEQFF.

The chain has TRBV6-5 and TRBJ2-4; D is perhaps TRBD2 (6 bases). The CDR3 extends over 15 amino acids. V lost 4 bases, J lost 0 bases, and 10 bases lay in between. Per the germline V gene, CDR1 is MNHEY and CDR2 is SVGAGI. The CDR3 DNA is TGTGCCAGCAGTTCCTCGGGAGTAGCCAAAAACATTCAGTACTTC. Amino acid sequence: CASSSSGVAKNIQYF.

CDR3 sequence (DNA): TGTGCCAGCAGCCCCCGACAGGGGGCGGGAACTGAAGCTTTCTTT. Amino acid sequence: CASSPRQGAGTEAFF. This chain connects TRBV7-2 to TRBJ1-1; 10 nucleotides match TRBD1. The V gene's germline CDR1 is SGHTA and CDR2 FQGNSA. The J segment lost 5 bases and the V segment lost 5 bases, leaving 8 bases of the junction unmatched. This CDR3 spans 15 amino acids.

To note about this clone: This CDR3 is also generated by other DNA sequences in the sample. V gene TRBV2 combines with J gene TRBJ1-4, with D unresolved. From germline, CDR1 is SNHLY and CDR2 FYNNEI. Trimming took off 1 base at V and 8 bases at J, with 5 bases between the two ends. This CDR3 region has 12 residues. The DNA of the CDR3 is TGTGCCAGCAGTGAAGGCCTAGAAAAACTGTTTTTT. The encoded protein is CASSEGLEKLFF.

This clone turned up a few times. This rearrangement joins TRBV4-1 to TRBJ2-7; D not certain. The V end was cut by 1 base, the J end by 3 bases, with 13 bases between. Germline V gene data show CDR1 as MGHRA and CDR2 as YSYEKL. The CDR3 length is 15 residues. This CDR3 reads CASSQGLANRYEQYF. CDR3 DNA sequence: TGCGCCAGCAGCCAAGGGTTGGCAAACCGCTACGAGCAGTACTTC.

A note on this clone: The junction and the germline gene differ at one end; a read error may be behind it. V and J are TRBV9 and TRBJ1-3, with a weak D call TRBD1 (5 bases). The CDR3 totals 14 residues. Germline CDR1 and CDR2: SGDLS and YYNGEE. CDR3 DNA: TGTGCCAACAGCCCCTCAGGGAACGGAAACACCATATATTTT. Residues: CANSPSGNGNTIYF.

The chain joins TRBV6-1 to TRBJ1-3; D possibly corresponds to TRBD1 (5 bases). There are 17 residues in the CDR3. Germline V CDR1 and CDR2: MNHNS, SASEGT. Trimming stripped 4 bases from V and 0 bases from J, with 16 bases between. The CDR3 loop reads CASSVFPRQTSGNTIYF. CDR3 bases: TGTGCCAGCAGTGTTTTCCCTCGACAGACCTCTGGAAACACCATATATTTT.

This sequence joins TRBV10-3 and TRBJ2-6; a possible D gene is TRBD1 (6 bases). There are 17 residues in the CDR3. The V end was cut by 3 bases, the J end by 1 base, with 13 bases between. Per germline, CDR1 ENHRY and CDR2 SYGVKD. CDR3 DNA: TGTGCCATCAGTGATTTGGGCACAGGGTCTGGGGCCAACGTCCTGACTTTC. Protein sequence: CAISDLGTGSGANVLTF.

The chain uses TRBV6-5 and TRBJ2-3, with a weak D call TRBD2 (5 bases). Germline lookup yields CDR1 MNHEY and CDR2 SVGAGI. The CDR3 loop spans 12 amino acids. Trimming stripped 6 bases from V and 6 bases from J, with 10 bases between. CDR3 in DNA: TGTGCCAGCAGCCGCGAGCGGGATACGCAGTATTTT. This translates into CASSRERDTQYF.